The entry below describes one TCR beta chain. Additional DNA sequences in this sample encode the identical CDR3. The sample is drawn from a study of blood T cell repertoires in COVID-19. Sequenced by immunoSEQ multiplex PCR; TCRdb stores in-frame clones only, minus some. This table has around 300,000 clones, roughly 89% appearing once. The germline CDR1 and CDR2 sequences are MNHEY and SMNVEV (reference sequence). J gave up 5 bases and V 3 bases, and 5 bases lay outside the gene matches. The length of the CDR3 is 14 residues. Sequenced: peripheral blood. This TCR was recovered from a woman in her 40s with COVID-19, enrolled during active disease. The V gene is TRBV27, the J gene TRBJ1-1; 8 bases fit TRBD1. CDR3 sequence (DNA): TGTGCCAGCAGTTTCAGGGGGCGCGGTACTGAAGCTTTCTTT. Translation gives CASSFRGRGTEAFF.